The clone carrying this T cell receptor beta chain was detected once. Germline V gene lookup returns CDR1 MNHEY and CDR2 SVGEGT. The V end lost 4 bases, the J end lost 1 base, and 11 bases lay between the germline ends. The CDR3 consists of 14 residues. Methods used by the authors: Reference gene primer amplification gave estimated nucleated cell counts. Sequenced by immunoSEQ multiplex PCR; TCRdb stores in-frame clones only, minus some. Clone size and the V and J calls come from that table; the DNA yielded D and trimming. The profile shows roughly 150,000 clones, more than 80% of them singletons. The data stem from a study of blood T cell repertoires in COVID-19. Study-level background: Samples representing acute and convalescent COVID-19 were sourced from the United States, Italy and Spain.

The rearrangement links TRBV6-2 or TRBV6-3 to TRBJ2-7; D is perhaps TRBD1 (6 bases). Sequenced: peripheral blood. The TCR originated in a human donor in a cohort sampled during active COVID-19. CDR3: CASSSTGWSYEQYF. Here the CDR3 DNA reads TGTGCCAGCAGTTCGACAGGATGGTCCTACGAGCAGTACTTC.